This TCR beta chain stems from a study of CD8+ T cells in alopecia areata. This clone was detected only once. The sequencing template was cDNA reverse transcribed from extracted RNA. Some clones are missing from TCRdb's copy, which holds only in-frame ones; the method was immunoSEQ multiplex PCR. The sample has roughly 97,000 clones; around 38% are singletons. The CDR3 covers 17 residues. The ends were cut back, 1 base at V and 9 bases at J, with 26 bases in the middle. In germline, CDR1 is SGDLS, CDR2 YYNGEE. What was sequenced was CD4+ T cells sorted from blood. The receptor's source is a human donor with alopecia areata. This chain links TRBV9 with TRBJ2-7; tentative D call: TRBD2 (6 bases). CDR3 in DNA: TGTGCCAGCAGCGTAAGTTCGGGGGAGAGATCCCTCCCCGGGCAGTACTTC. This translates into CASSVSSGERSLPGQYF.